The source of this T cell receptor (beta chain) is a study of response to subunit inactivated influenza vaccine. One entry per CDR3 protein, called by TCRdb with MiXCR from the RT-PCR reads. Here the sample spans about 650,000 distinct CDR3 sequences, 15% to 17% being singletons. This clonotype was picked up a small number of times. Its target is not known. Broader study findings: Authors suggested each seasonal flu vaccination may recruit only limited numbers of new T cells.

Trimming took off 4 bases at V and 5 bases at J, with 15 bases between the two ends. The CDR3 is 14 amino acids. Germline CDR1 reads SGHRS; CDR2 reads YFSETQ. This clonotype was sampled from a man aged 50 or older who received an inactivated influenza vaccine. This chain joins TRBV5-1 and TRBJ2-5; tentatively, D is TRBD1 (5 bases). Sequencing used PBMCs from blood, obtained 11 to 12 days after vaccination. The CDR3 protein is CASSNSGLVETQYF. The CDR3 DNA is TGCGCCAGCAGCAACTCAGGGTTGGTGGAGACCCAGTACTTC. Full variable domain (missing parts from reference TRBV5-1 and TRBJ2-5): KAGVTQTPRYLIKTRGQQVTLSCSPISGHRSVSWYQQTPGQGLQFLFEYFSETQRNKGNFPGRFSGRQFSNSRSEMNVSTLELGDSALYLCASSNSGLVETQYFGPGTRLLVL.